Sequencing of this T cell receptor beta chain was carried out in a study of shared clonotypes between healthy human individuals. About the research overall: Each donor contributed plates that comprised three CD4 naive, three CD4 memory, two CD8 naive and one CD8 memory. General observations from the study: The sampled material consisted only of blood, and tissue repertoires are likely to differ.

Of note for this clone: Antigen: not known.

This CDR3 is 16 amino acids long. Trimming cost V 3 bases and J 2 bases; bases outside gene matches: 5. CDR1 is LNHNV and CDR2 is YYDKDF in the germline V gene (reference sequence). In the sorted-subset replicate PCRs, 200 ng DNA, roughly 29,000 T cell genomes, was used. Some clones are missing from TCRdb's copy, which holds only in-frame ones; the method was immunoSEQ multiplex PCR. The sample carries roughly 2,000,000 clones, about 95% recorded once. CD8 cells regarded as naive lacked CD45RO, were positively chosen for CCR7, and omitted terminally differentiated effector memory CD45RA+ cells. The study enrolled healthy HIV-negative adults without recent acute infections or vaccinations as donors.

This chain uses TRBV15 with TRBJ1-5; 9 nucleotides agree with TRBD1. The source is a man aged 18 to 29 in good health. The specimen sequenced was naive CD8+ T cells sorted from blood. The CDR3 reads CATSSPGQGGNQPQHF. CDR3 nucleotides: TGTGCCACCAGCAGTCCGGGACAGGGAGGCAATCAGCCCCAGCATTTT.